These 9 T cell receptor beta chains were all obtained from the same sample, sequenced in a study of beta chain features in type 1 diabetes. Expressed TCRB transcripts were sequenced, since all the RNA that had been isolated was reverse transcribed. Produced via immunoSEQ multiplex PCR; TCRdb's table is partial and in-frame only. This sample has nearly 250,000 clones; 13% to 15% occur once, and the top ten carry more than 0.02%. The specimen was naive CD4+ T cells from blood. The receptors were gathered from a woman in her thirties or forties in good health.

This sequence joins TRBV18 and TRBJ1-2; TRBD1 matches at 8 bases. The CDR3 is made up of 15 amino acids. From germline, CDR1 is KGHSH and CDR2 LQKENI. V gave up 0 bases and J gave up 4 bases; unmatched junction bases: 4. The DNA for the CDR3 is TGTGCCAGCTCACCACCGGGGACAGGAGGCTATGGCTACACCTTC. This translates into CASSPPGTGGYGYTF.

This clone was seen a handful of times. The chain combines TRBV29-1 with TRBJ2-3; perhaps TRBD2 as D (6 bases). Trimming stripped 4 bases from V and 7 bases from J, with 18 bases between. Germline V CDR1 and CDR2: SQVTM, ANQGSEA. This CDR3 contains 14 residues. In DNA, the CDR3 is TGCAGCGTTGGACGGGGGTCGCTCGGGAATACGCAGTATTTT. This translates into CSVGRGSLGNTQYF.

The chain carries TRBV5-1 and TRBJ2-5; 8 positions match TRBD2. CDR3 size: 15 residues. Germline-derived CDR1 and CDR2 are SGHRS and YFSETQ. V gave up 4 bases and J gave up 5 bases; unmatched junction bases: 10. In DNA form, the CDR3 reads TGCGCCAGCAGCAATGCTGGGACTAGTGAGGAGACCCAGTACTTC. Protein product: CASSNAGTSEETQYF.

The chain has TRBV7-6 and TRBJ2-3; 9 bases agree with TRBD2. The CDR3 length is 16 residues. V dropped 1 base and J dropped 1; count of bases not matched to a gene: 3. The germline gives CDR1 SGHVS, CDR2 FNYEAQ. CDR3: CASSLGSSGGTDTQYF. CDR3 in DNA: TGTGCCAGCAGCTTAGGGTCTAGCGGGGGCACAGATACGCAGTATTTT.

Only a few counts were recorded for this clone. As DNA, the CDR3 is TGTGCCAGCAGCCAAGAGGTGCGGGGTGTAAATCGTGTTTACGAGCAGTACTTC. It is translated as CASSQEVRGVNRVYEQYF. The rearrangement joins TRBV4-2 to TRBJ2-7; D possibly corresponds to TRBD2 (6 bases). From germline, CDR1 is LGHNA and CDR2 YNFKEQ. V gave up 0 bases and J gave up 4 bases, with 22 bases separating them. The CDR3 is 18 amino acids.

The chain recombines TRBV6-1 with TRBJ1-5, with 9 bases aligning to TRBD1. Germline assignment: CDR1 MNHNS and CDR2 SASEGT. The CDR3 spans 14 residues. Unmatched junction bases numbered 8, after V lost 8 bases and J lost 6 bases. CDR3 residues: CASARTGDGQPQHF. The CDR3 DNA follows: TGTGCCAGCGCCCGGACAGGGGACGGTCAGCCCCAGCATTTT.

The V call is TRBV10-1, the J call TRBJ2-7, with 9 bases matching TRBD1. CDR1 is WNHNN and CDR2 is SYGVQD in the germline V gene (reference sequence). Trimming removed 5 bases from V and 5 bases from J; junction bases left unmatched: 7. CDR3 length: 14 amino acids. The CDR3 DNA reads TGCGCCAGCAGTCCGGGACAGGGTTTCGACGAGCAGTACTTC. Encoded protein: CASSPGQGFDEQYF.

The chain has TRBV19 and TRBJ1-1; D gene uncertain. The CDR3 consists of 15 residues. The V gene's germline CDR1 is LNHDA and CDR2 SQIVND (reference sequence). V shed 3 bases and J shed 2 bases, with 13 bases lying between them. Here the CDR3 DNA reads TGTGCCAGTAGTATTGGCGGGCTGGTTAACACTGAAGCTTTCTTT. Translating it yields CASSIGGLVNTEAFF.

Only a few counts were recorded for this clone. The gene calls are TRBV7-2 and TRBJ1-1; D unresolved. The V end was cut by 1 base, the J end by 1 base, with 7 bases between. This CDR3 has 14 amino acids. Germline lookup yields CDR1 SGHTA and CDR2 FQGNSA. This chain's CDR3 is CASSLEWRNTEAFF. The CDR3 bases are TGTGCCAGCAGCTTAGAATGGAGGAACACTGAAGCTTTCTTT.